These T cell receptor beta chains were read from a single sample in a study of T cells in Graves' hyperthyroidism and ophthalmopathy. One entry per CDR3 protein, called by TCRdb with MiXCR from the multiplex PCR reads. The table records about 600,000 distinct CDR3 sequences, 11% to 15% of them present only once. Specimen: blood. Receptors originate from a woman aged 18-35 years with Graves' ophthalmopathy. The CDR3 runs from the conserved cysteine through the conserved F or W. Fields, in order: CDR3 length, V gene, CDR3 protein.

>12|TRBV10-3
CAASGLINEQFF
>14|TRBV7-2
CASSLVSGSYEQYF
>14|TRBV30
CAREQGERGTEAFF
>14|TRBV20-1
CSASARGLPGELFF
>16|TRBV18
CASSPNWDTSSYEQYF
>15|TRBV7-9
CASSPSGRVGNEQFF
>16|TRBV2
CASSSGDRGINTEAFF
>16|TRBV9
CASSLEDDDFYNEQFF
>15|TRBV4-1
CASSHAGTIGDTQYF
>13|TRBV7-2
CASSSLPVQIQYF
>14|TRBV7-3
CASSPPGQKETQYF
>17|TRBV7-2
CASSLGARAGGAVEQYF
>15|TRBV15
CATSRDRKFNEKLFF
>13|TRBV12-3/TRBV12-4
CASSLRERNTIYF
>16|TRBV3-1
CASSQPTSWGTDTQYF
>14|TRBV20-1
CSARGGLAGDEQYF